This passage covers 5 T cell receptor beta chains from one sample sequenced in a study of cytomegalovirus exposure and HLA in healthy donors. Using immunoSEQ multiplex PCR, the repertoire was profiled, and TCRdb retains in-frame clones only, with some absent. The sample records roughly 300,000 clones, roughly 90% being singletons. What was sequenced was PBMCs. Receptors were obtained from a woman between 18 and 30 years old in good health and CMV-seronegative.

As to this clone: Other DNA sequences of this sample code for an identical CDR3. This CDR3 is CASSLLAGASYEQYF. In DNA form, the CDR3 reads TGCGCCAGCAGCTTGTTAGCGGGGGCGTCCTACGAGCAGTACTTC. The J gene is TRBJ2-7, the V gene TRBV5-1; 9 bases align to TRBD2. CDR3 length: 15 amino acids. Trimming cost V 1 base and J 1 base; bases outside gene matches: 3. CDR1 is SGHRS and CDR2 is YFSETQ in the germline V gene.

This clone was detected only a few times. The gene calls are TRBV6-1 and TRBJ2-7; tentatively, D is TRBD1 (6 bases). The germline V and J ends were trimmed by 6 bases and 2 bases, with 8 bases remaining between them. There are 12 residues in the CDR3. The germline V gene encodes CDR1 MNHNS and CDR2 SASEGT. Here the CDR3 reads CASRQGAYEQYF. In DNA, the CDR3 is TGTGCCAGCAGACAGGGAGCCTACGAGCAGTACTTC.

The chain links TRBV11-2 to TRBJ1-2; D gene ambiguous. Between the trimmed V and J ends, which lost 0 bases and 0 bases, there was a span of 23 bases. CDR3 length: 20 residues. Germline V gene sequence: CDR1 SGHAT, CDR2 FQNNGV. CDR3 sequence (DNA): TGTGCCAGCAGCTTAGAGACTATCTACGATCCGAGCCCGGCTAACTATGGCTACACCTTC. Its protein is CASSLETIYDPSPANYGYTF. Full variable domain (rest looked up from reference TRBV11-2 and TRBJ1-2): EAGVAQSPRYKIIEKRQSVAFWCNPISGHATLYWYQQILGQGPKLLIQFQNNGVVDDSQLPKDRFSAERLKGVDSTLKIQPAKLEDSAVYLCASSLETIYDPSPANYGYTFGSGTRLTVV.

This chain joins TRBV9 and TRBJ2-1, with 7 bases fitting TRBD2. The CDR3 is made up of 17 amino acids. V shed 0 bases, J shed 6 bases, and the junction held 12 bases outside the gene matches. CDR1 and CDR2 (germline): SGDLS, YYNGEE. The CDR3: CASSVGFLAASGNEQFF. As DNA, the CDR3 is TGTGCCAGCAGCGTAGGATTTTTGGCGGCTAGCGGCAATGAGCAGTTCTTC.

The V call is TRBV4-2, the J call TRBJ2-3; 8 bases are a match to TRBD2. After removal of 0 bases from V and 4 bases from J, the junction contained 6 bases not matched to a gene. The CDR3 consists of 16 residues. Germline assignment: CDR1 LGHNA and CDR2 YNFKEQ. The CDR3 loop is CASSQDAGRVADTQYF. DNA for the CDR3: TGTGCCAGCAGCCAAGACGCCGGGAGGGTGGCAGATACGCAGTATTTT.